The TCR beta chain described here comes from a study of human T cells and chemical hapten exposure. Points from the study as a whole: TCRs exceeding a frequency of 1 in 1000 stayed unchanged under DPC sensitization. Significantly more large CDR3 similarity clusters arose among expanded TCRs than among controls.

TCRdb redid the calling of the RACE reads with MiXCR, one entry per CDR3 protein. The sample has 140,000 or so distinct CDR3 sequences, roughly 12% seen once. CDR3 length: 14 residues. In germline, CDR1 is SGHNT, CDR2 YENEEA. V lost 5 bases to trimming and J lost 3 bases, with 11 bases between them. This clonotype has a handful of counts. What it binds is unknown. The time point is: patch test 2, 6 weeks after DPC sensitization. The sample's treatment: therapeutic diphenylcyclopropenone sensitization with weekly scalp DPC. The clonotype originates from a woman between 50 and 59 years old with alopecia areata. Some clones in this sample may be carry-over from other donors' samples. Sequences were derived from whole blood, sampled in connection with sensitization to the hapten diphenylcyclopropenone (DPC). The chain combines TRBV11-3 with TRBJ2-1; no reliable D call. CDR3 in DNA: TGTGCCAGCAGCCCTGGCCACGTCTACAATGAGCAGTTCTTC. It translates to CASSPGHVYNEQFF.